One and the same sample provided the 20 T cell receptor beta chains below, sequenced in a study of cytomegalovirus exposure and HLA in healthy donors. Primers for the PCR totalled 60 Vbeta and 13 Jbeta. Using immunoSEQ multiplex PCR, the repertoire was profiled, and TCRdb retains in-frame clones only, with some absent. Here the sample spans around 270,000 clones, about four fifths being singletons. The specimen was PBMCs. The receptors here all came from a girl aged 2 to 9 in good health and CMV-seronegative.

This chain links TRBV12-1 with TRBJ2-5; TRBD2, as called in the table, went unchecked against the DNA. TRBV12-1 is tagged as a pseudogene. The CDR3 extends over 14 amino acids. As DNA, the CDR3 is TGTGCCAGTCGGACTAGCGCCGAGCAAGAGACCCAGTACTTC. It specifies CASRTSAEQETQYF.

The rearrangement links TRBV25-1 to TRBJ1-2; no reliable D call. This CDR3 is 13 amino acids long. Germline V lookup: CDR1 MGHDK, CDR2 SYGVNS. V lost 3 bases and J lost 7, with 12 bases in between. The CDR3 here is CASSDLTRGGYTF. The CDR3 DNA sequence: TGTGCCAGCAGTGACCTTACCCGCGGTGGCTACACCTTC.

This chain connects TRBV6-5 to TRBJ2-5, with D possibly being TRBD2 (7 bases). The CDR3 loop spans 15 amino acids. Trimming took 4 bases from V and 3 from J, leaving 15 bases between them. In germline, CDR1 is MNHEY, CDR2 SVGAGI. CDR3 nucleotide sequence: TGTGCCAGCAGTTTGGGAGGGGGGGTAAAAGAGACCCAGTACTTC. Its translation: CASSLGGGVKETQYF.

The genes are TRBV5-8 and TRBJ2-7; 8 bases agree with TRBD2. The V and J ends lost 4 bases and 4 bases, in that order; junction bases with no gene match: 7. The length of the CDR3 is 14 residues. Germline V gives CDR1 SGHTS, CDR2 YDEGEE. CDR3 region: CASSRTVAGYEQYF. CDR3 sequence (DNA): TGTGCCAGCAGCCGGACCGTAGCGGGATACGAGCAGTACTTC.

This clone was observed a few times. J is TRBJ1-6 and V is TRBV30, with TRBD1 matching over 8 bases. From germline, CDR1 is GTSNPN and CDR2 SVGIG (reference sequence). The CDR3 totals 16 residues. The V and J ends lost 4 bases and 6 bases, in that order; junction bases with no gene match: 11. The DNA for the CDR3 is TGTGCCTGGAACAAAATCGGACAGGGTCGTAATTCACCCCTCCACTTT. Protein product: CAWNKIGQGRNSPLHF. Using reference TRBV30 and TRBJ1-6 for the parts outside the CDR3, the full variable domain is SQTIHQWPATLVQPVGSPLSLECTVEGTSNPNLYWYRQAAGRGLQLLFYSVGIGQISSEVPQNLSASRPQDRQFILSSKKLLLSDSGFYLCAWNKIGQGRNSPLHFGNGTRLTVT.

This sequence joins TRBV19 and TRBJ2-5; TRBD2 might be the D (5 bases). CDR3 length equals 14 residues. Trimming removed 3 bases from V and 7 bases from J, with 15 bases in between. Germline V gene sequence: CDR1 LNHDA, CDR2 SQIVND (reference sequence). This chain's CDR3 is CASSINFAGGTQYF. The CDR3 DNA sequence: TGTGCCAGTAGTATTAACTTCGCCGGAGGGACCCAGTACTTC.

This rearrangement joins TRBV4-1 to TRBJ2-1; 10 nucleotides align to TRBD2. CDR3 length: 16 residues. Germline CDR1 MGHRA, CDR2 YSYEKL. V lost 0 bases to trimming and J lost 10 bases; unmatched junction nucleotides: 9. In DNA, the CDR3 is TGCGCCAGCAGCCAAGACGGGCTAGCGGGGGTTTGGGAGCAGTTCTTC. The encoded protein is CASSQDGLAGVWEQFF.

This clone was seen just once. V usage is TRBV7-9 and J usage is TRBJ2-1; 14 nucleotides line up with TRBD2. CDR3 length equals 17 residues. The germline V gene encodes CDR1 SEHNR and CDR2 FQNEAQ (reference sequence). Trimming removed 6 bases from V and 8 bases from J; junction bases left unmatched: 12. This CDR3 is CASRLDPGLAGAYEQFF. The DNA of the CDR3 is TGTGCCAGCAGACTCGATCCGGGACTAGCGGGAGCTTATGAGCAGTTCTTC. Full variable domain (remainder filled in from reference TRBV7-9 and TRBJ2-1): DTGVSQNPRHKITKRGQNVTFRCDPISEHNRLYWYRQTLGQGPEFLTYFQNEAQLEKSRLLSDRFSAERPKGSFSTLEIQRTEQGDSAMYLCASRLDPGLAGAYEQFFGPGTRLTVL.

V usage is TRBV6-5 and J usage is TRBJ2-7; 7 bases agree with TRBD2. Germline V gene data show CDR1 as MNHEY and CDR2 as SVGAGI. This CDR3 has 14 residues. V was pared by 6 bases and J by 2 bases, with 7 bases of the junction left unmatched. Here the CDR3 DNA reads TGTGCCAGCAGCCCGGGGGAGGGACCCTACGAGCAGTACTTC. Amino acids: CASSPGEGPYEQYF.

V is TRBV5-6 and J is TRBJ2-2; weak D call: TRBD1 (6 bases). Trimming shortened V by 6 bases and J by 3 bases, and 18 bases separated the two germline ends. The CDR3 runs 16 residues. The germline V gene encodes CDR1 SGHDT and CDR2 YYEEEE. In DNA form, the CDR3 reads TGTGCCAGCAAACTTACAGGGAAGGCGGACACCGGGGAGCTGTTTTTT. This translates into CASKLTGKADTGELFF. The whole variable domain, remainder taken from reference TRBV5-6 and TRBJ2-2, is DAGVTQSPTHLIKTRGQQVTLRCSPKSGHDTVSWYQQALGQGPQFIFQYYEEEERQRGNFPDRFSGHQFPNYSSELNVNALLLGDSALYLCASKLTGKADTGELFFGEGSRLTVL.

This chain connects TRBV27 to TRBJ1-6; D unresolved. Germline V gene sequence: CDR1 MNHEY, CDR2 SMNVEV (reference sequence). V gave up 4 bases and J gave up 15 bases, with 13 bases separating them. The CDR3 covers 12 residues. CDR3 sequence: CASSSNRRVLHF. The DNA of the CDR3 is TGTGCCAGCAGTTCAAACCGACGGGTCCTCCACTTT.

The CDR3 protein is CASSGGLAGLYNEQFF. CDR3 DNA sequence: TGTGCCAGCAGCGGCGGACTAGCGGGGTTGTACAATGAGCAGTTCTTC. This chain joins TRBV5-8 and TRBJ2-1, with 12 bases that match TRBD2. Germline trimming cut 4 bases from V and 4 bases from J; bases unmatched to any gene: 6. CDR3 length: 16 residues. From germline, CDR1 is SGHTS and CDR2 YDEGEE.

This chain joins TRBV6-1 and TRBJ2-1; 11 bases map to TRBD2. This CDR3 region has 19 residues. Germline V lookup: CDR1 MNHNS, CDR2 SASEGT. Losses at the gene ends were 4 bases for V and 1 base for J; bases not matched to a gene: 12. The CDR3 DNA reads as TGTGCCAGCAGTGGACGGACTAGCGGGTTGGGGTATTCCTACAATGAGCAGTTCTTC. This codes for CASSGRTSGLGYSYNEQFF.

V and J are TRBV4-2 and TRBJ2-7, with 7 bases matching TRBD2. The J segment lost 4 bases and the V segment lost 4 bases, leaving 13 bases of the junction unmatched. The CDR3 has 16 amino acids. CDR1 and CDR2 (germline): LGHNA, YNFKEQ. CDR3 region: CASSRTTSDPTYEQYF. The CDR3 region has the DNA TGTGCCAGCAGCCGCACTACTAGCGACCCGACTTACGAGCAGTACTTC.

The rearrangement links TRBV19 to TRBJ2-3; no clear D. This CDR3 is built from 14 residues. Trimming removed 6 bases from V and 5 bases from J, with 15 bases in between. Germline assignment: CDR1 LNHDA and CDR2 SQIVND (reference sequence). The CDR3 loop reads CASSPPGSIDTQYF. In DNA form, the CDR3 reads TGTGCCAGTAGCCCCCCCGGGTCTATAGATACGCAGTATTTT.

V and J are TRBV7-9 and TRBJ2-7; D not certain. The V end lost 5 bases, the J end lost 2 bases, and 13 bases lay between the germline ends. The CDR3 is 14 residues long. Germline values: CDR1 SEHNR, CDR2 FQNEAQ (reference sequence). CDR3 in amino acids: CASSLNVKTYEQYF. For the CDR3, the DNA is TGTGCCAGCAGCCTAAATGTGAAAACCTACGAGCAGTACTTC.

V gene TRBV19 combines with J gene TRBJ1-5; 7 nucleotides agree with TRBD1. The CDR3 consists of 15 residues. Germline loops: CDR1 LNHDA, CDR2 SQIVND (reference sequence). After removal of 3 bases from V and 0 bases from J, the junction contained 2 bases not matched to a gene. CDR3 in amino acids: CASSMGDSSNQPQHF. CDR3 coding DNA: TGTGCCAGTAGTATGGGGGACAGTAGCAATCAGCCCCAGCATTTT.

This sequence joins TRBV5-1 and TRBJ2-5, with 11 nucleotides matching TRBD2. The CDR3 loop spans 16 amino acids. V dropped 3 bases and J dropped 5; count of bases not matched to a gene: 9. Per germline, CDR1 SGHRS and CDR2 YFSETQ. As DNA, the CDR3 is TGCGCCAGCAGCTACCGGACTAGCGGGTGGGGTGAGACCCAGTACTTC. It specifies CASSYRTSGWGETQYF.

This clone was found once. The chain uses TRBV28 and TRBJ1-1; D is unclear. Germline CDR1 MDHEN, CDR2 SYDVKM. Trimming took off 6 bases at V and 5 bases at J, with 10 bases between the two ends. The CDR3 is 12 residues long. The CDR3 nucleotides are TGTGCCAGCAGGCTTACTCAAACTGAAGCTTTCTTT. Translated, it gives CASRLTQTEAFF.

The rearrangement joins TRBV18 to TRBJ2-5, with 7 nucleotides matching TRBD2. The CDR3 runs 17 residues. Trimming at V came to 6 bases and at J to 1 base, leaving 14 bases not matched to a gene. CDR1 KGHSH and CDR2 LQKENI come from the germline V gene. CDR3 DNA: TGTGCCAGCTCTCTCAGACTAGAGCGGGGCCTCCAAGAGACCCAGTACTTC. As protein: CASSLRLERGLQETQYF.